These 21 T cell receptor beta chains were all obtained from the same sample, sequenced in a study of T cell repertoires in cytomegalovirus infection. TCRdb re-analysed the reads in MiXCR, keeping a single row per CDR3 protein. The sample shows about 920,000 distinct CDR3 sequences, around 30% of them seen only once. The antigens for these receptors are not known. The sequencing used cultured CD8+ T cells from PBMCs, collected from culture after CMV antigen stimulation. The receptors originated from a human donor in good health (CMV status not recorded). Some clones in this sample may be carry-over from other donors' samples.

This clonotype was detected only a few times. The rearrangement joins TRBV25-1 to TRBJ2-6; D gene ambiguous. Trimming shortened V by 3 bases and J by 0 bases, and 15 bases separated the two germline ends. The CDR3 is made up of 18 amino acids. The germline gives CDR1 MGHDK, CDR2 SYGVNS. CDR3 in DNA: TGTGCCAGCAGTGATCGAGGACCGCAGAGCTCTGGGGCCAACGTCCTGACTTTC. Translation gives CASSDRGPQSSGANVLTF.

This clonotype appeared many times. The chain carries TRBV7-9 and TRBJ1-2; tentatively, D is TRBD1 (5 bases). Germline V gene data show CDR1 as SEHNR and CDR2 as FQNEAQ (reference sequence). The CDR3 extends over 14 amino acids. Trimming took off 8 bases at V and 0 bases at J, with 13 bases between the two ends. The CDR3 is CASDQGPANYGYTF. The CDR3 bases are TGTGCCAGCGACCAGGGACCTGCTAACTATGGCTACACCTTC.

The chain employs TRBV13 and TRBJ1-4; TRBD1 aligns across 8 bases. The CDR3 runs 16 residues. Per the germline V gene, CDR1 is PRHDT and CDR2 is FYEKMQ (reference sequence). V trimming: 3 bases; J trimming: 1 base; junction bases outside the gene matches: 4. The CDR3 protein is CASSFGQGGTNEKLFF. DNA of the CDR3: TGTGCCAGCAGCTTCGGACAGGGTGGAACTAATGAAAAACTGTTTTTT.

The J gene is TRBJ2-1, the V gene TRBV29-1, with D possibly called TRBD1 or TRBD2 (5 bases each). From germline, CDR1 is SQVTM and CDR2 ANQGSEA. V lost 0 bases, J lost 4 bases, and 13 bases lay in between. This CDR3 spans 15 amino acids. CDR3 loop: CSVEDQGTVYNEQFF. As DNA, the CDR3 is TGCAGCGTTGAAGATCAAGGGACGGTGTACAATGAGCAGTTCTTC.

This clonotype has a handful of counts. The rearrangement links TRBV4-1 to TRBJ2-1; 8 bases agree with TRBD1. Germline CDR1 reads MGHRA; CDR2 reads YSYEKL. This CDR3 contains 16 residues. V lost 4 bases, J lost 4 bases, and 9 bases stayed unmatched. The DNA for the CDR3 is TGCGCCAGCAGCCCGGACGACAGGGGATCATACAATGAGCAGTTCTTC. Its protein product is CASSPDDRGSYNEQFF.

V gene TRBV28 combines with J gene TRBJ2-4, with 7 bases identical to TRBD1. Trimming at V came to 6 bases and at J to 1 base, leaving 12 bases not matched to a gene. Per germline, CDR1 MDHEN and CDR2 SYDVKM. The CDR3 has 17 residues. CDR3 residues: CASSPLEGARAKNIQYF. For the CDR3, the DNA is TGTGCCAGCAGCCCCCTCGAGGGGGCGCGTGCCAAAAACATTCAGTACTTC.

This clonotype was counted a single time. The rearrangement joins TRBV27 to TRBJ2-1, with 10 bases that match TRBD2. The length of the CDR3 is 15 residues. Trimming cost V 6 bases and J 7 bases; bases outside gene matches: 9. Germline CDR1 and CDR2: MNHEY and SMNVEV (reference sequence). Here the CDR3 reads CASSSGGATRNEQFF. The CDR3 coding sequence is TGTGCCAGCAGCAGCGGGGGGGCCACCAGGAATGAGCAGTTCTTC.

This clonotype was counted at least ten times. The chain links TRBV7-6 to TRBJ1-5, with D maybe TRBD1 (6 bases). Trimming left V 5 bases short and J 3 bases short, with 14 bases between. Germline CDR1 is SGHVS and CDR2 is FNYEAQ. The CDR3 runs 15 residues. CDR3 loop: CASSLQDSLNQPQHF. DNA for the CDR3: TGTGCCAGCAGCCTACAGGACAGCCTCAATCAGCCCCAGCATTTT.

This clonotype was counted between two and nine times. The gene calls are TRBV19 and TRBJ1-2; D ambiguous. CDR3 size: 15 residues. Germline V gives CDR1 LNHDA, CDR2 SQIVND (reference sequence). V dropped 7 bases and J dropped 5 bases, with 20 bases sitting between them. The CDR3 DNA reads TGTGCCAGTACAAAGAGGGAGTTTCGAGAGTATGGCTACACCTTC. Protein product: CASTKREFREYGYTF.

Of note for this clonotype: It may be a read error: a sequence one base away is much more abundant. This chain uses TRBV7-8 with TRBJ1-5; 7 bases align to TRBD1. There are 15 residues in the CDR3. Germline V gene lookup returns CDR1 SGHVS and CDR2 FQNEAQ. For the CDR3, the DNA is TGTGCCAGCAGCTTAGGGGGTGGGGAGGGACAGCCCAAGCATTTT. Translation: CASSLGGGEGQPKHF.

The rearrangement uses TRBV2 and TRBJ2-3; D uncertain. The germline CDR1 and CDR2 sequences are SNHLY and FYNNEI. This CDR3 region has 15 residues. With 3 bases removed from V and 0 bases from J, the gap between germline ends came to 10 bases. For the CDR3, the DNA is TGTGCCAGCAGTGATGGATTCACTAGCACAGATACGCAGTATTTT. The encoded protein is CASSDGFTSTDTQYF.

This clonotype was detected many times. J is TRBJ1-2 and V is TRBV7-2, with unresolved D. Germline V gene sequence: CDR1 SGHTA, CDR2 FQGNSA. This CDR3 is built from 15 residues. Trimming took 3 bases from V and 8 from J, leaving 19 bases between them. DNA of the CDR3: TGTGCCAGCAGCTTCCCGGACCATACCCCCCAGGGCTACACCTTC. This translates into CASSFPDHTPQGYTF.

The rearrangement joins TRBV5-4 to TRBJ1-5; 10 nucleotides agree with TRBD1. With V trimmed by 2 bases and J by 3 bases, 5 bases remained unmatched. CDR3 length: 16 amino acids. Germline CDR1 is SGHNT and CDR2 is YYREEE (reference sequence). The CDR3 loop is CASSFSTGGINQPQHF. CDR3 DNA sequence: TGTGCCAGCAGCTTTTCGACAGGGGGCATCAATCAGCCCCAGCATTTT. Filled out from reference TRBV5-4 and TRBJ1-5, the complete variable domain reads ETGVTQSPTHLIKTRGQQVTLRCSSQSGHNTVSWYQQALGQGPQFIFQYYREEENGRGNFPPRFSGLQFPNYSSELNVNALELDDSALYLCASSFSTGGINQPQHFGDGTRLSIL.

The chain has TRBV4-1 and TRBJ2-1; the D gene is possibly TRBD2 (5 bases). The V end was cut by 1 base, the J end by 2 bases, with 12 bases between. The CDR3 is 16 amino acids. Germline V gives CDR1 MGHRA, CDR2 YSYEKL. CDR3 coding DNA: TGCGCCAGCAGCCAAGTGAGCGGTAACCCCTACAATGAGCAGTTCTTC. This codes for CASSQVSGNPYNEQFF.

The chain carries TRBV7-9 and TRBJ1-2; TRBD1 might be the D (5 bases). The CDR3 extends over 18 amino acids. Germline V CDR1 and CDR2: SEHNR, FQNEAQ (reference sequence). Trimming stripped 1 base from V and 7 bases from J, with 25 bases between. CDR3 sequence reads: CASSLGGVGRTLWSGYTF. In DNA form, the CDR3 reads TGTGCCAGCAGCTTAGGGGGGGTGGGGAGAACCCTATGGTCTGGCTACACCTTC.

V is TRBV6-8 and J is TRBJ2-5; 9 bases are shared with TRBD1. This CDR3 has 17 residues. Germline CDR1 MNHGY, CDR2 SAAAGT. V shed 6 bases and J 1 base; nucleotides not matched to a gene: 12. In DNA, the CDR3 is TGTGCCAGCAGCCTAAGGACAGGGGCTCTCGCCCAAGAGACCCAGTACTTC. Its protein is CASSLRTGALAQETQYF.

The chain employs TRBV5-6 and TRBJ1-5, with 9 bases identical to TRBD1. The trim removed 4 bases at V and 6 bases at J, leaving 8 bases unmatched. Germline V gene sequence: CDR1 SGHDT, CDR2 YYEEEE. The CDR3 extends over 15 amino acids. CDR3 sequence (DNA): TGTGCCAGCAGCGTGGGACAGGGTAAGGTTCAGCCCCAGCATTTT. This gives the protein CASSVGQGKVQPQHF.

The J gene is TRBJ1-2, the V gene TRBV4-2; 7 nucleotides align to TRBD1. With 0 bases clipped from V and 4 bases from J, the junction kept 11 bases outside the gene matches. Germline lookup yields CDR1 LGHNA and CDR2 YNFKEQ. This CDR3 has 17 amino acids. The CDR3 here is CASSQDLPTGTRYGYTF. The CDR3 DNA follows: TGTGCCAGCAGCCAAGATCTACCGACAGGGACTCGCTATGGCTACACCTTC.

This clonotype occurred many times. The gene calls are TRBV12-3 or TRBV12-4 and TRBJ2-5, with D tentatively TRBD1 (5 bases). The CDR3 runs to 15 residues. The germline V and J ends were trimmed by 5 bases and 1 base, with 14 bases remaining between them. The CDR3 region is CASSAPGITQETQYF. The CDR3 DNA is TGTGCCAGCAGTGCCCCAGGGATAACCCAAGAGACCCAGTACTTC.

The genes are TRBV4-1 and TRBJ1-2, with D uncertain. The CDR3 consists of 13 residues. V was cut by 2 bases and J by 2 bases, with 6 bases left in between. Germline V gene lookup returns CDR1 MGHRA and CDR2 YSYEKL. The CDR3 DNA reads TGCGCCAGCAGCCAACGAGAAAACTATGGCTACACCTTC. It codes for CASSQRENYGYTF.

This clonotype has more than one count but fewer than ten. The chain joins TRBV7-6 to TRBJ1-5; no definite D call. CDR1 and CDR2 (germline): SGHVS, FNYEAQ. The CDR3 length is 17 residues. With 5 bases removed from V and 5 bases from J, the gap between germline ends came to 22 bases. The CDR3 loop is CASSPHHTESRDQPQHF. For the CDR3, the DNA is TGTGCCAGCAGCCCACACCATACAGAGTCACGGGATCAGCCCCAGCATTTT.